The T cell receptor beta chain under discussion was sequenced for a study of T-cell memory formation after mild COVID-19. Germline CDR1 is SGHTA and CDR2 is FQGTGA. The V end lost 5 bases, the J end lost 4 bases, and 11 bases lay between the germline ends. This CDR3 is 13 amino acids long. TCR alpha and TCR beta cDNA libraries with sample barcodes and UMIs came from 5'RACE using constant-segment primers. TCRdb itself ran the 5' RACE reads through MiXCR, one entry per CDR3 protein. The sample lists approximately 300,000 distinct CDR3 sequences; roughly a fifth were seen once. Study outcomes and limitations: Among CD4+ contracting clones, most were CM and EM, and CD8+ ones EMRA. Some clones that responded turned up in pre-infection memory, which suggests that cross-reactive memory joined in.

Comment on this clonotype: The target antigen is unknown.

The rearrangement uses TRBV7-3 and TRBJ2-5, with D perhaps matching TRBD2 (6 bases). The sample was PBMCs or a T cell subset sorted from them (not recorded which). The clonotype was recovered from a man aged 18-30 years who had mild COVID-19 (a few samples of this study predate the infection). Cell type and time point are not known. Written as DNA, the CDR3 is TGTGCCAGCAGCCCCGGACTAACAGAGACCCAGTACTTC. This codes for CASSPGLTETQYF. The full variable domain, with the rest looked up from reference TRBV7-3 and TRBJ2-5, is GAGVSQTPSNKVTEKGKYVELRCDPISGHTALYWYRQSLGQGPEFLIYFQGTGAADDSGLPNDRFFAVRPEGSVSTLKIQRTERGDSAVYLCASSPGLTETQYFGPGTRLLVL.